The clone carrying this T cell receptor beta chain was counted a few times. Its antigen is unknown. Sequencing used immunoSEQ multiplex PCR; TCRdb keeps in-frame clones, though not all of them. The data contain some 60,000 clones, 70% to 90% of them seen just once; the ten biggest clones take up about 7%. The sample belongs to a study of T cell responses to AZD1222 COVID-19 vaccine. General study points: The donors showed a predominance of white British ancestry and of females, with possible underestimation of clonal diversity. Regions left unmutated in variants are reportedly the target of nearly half of spike-specific TCRs.

Germline-derived CDR1 and CDR2 are MDHEN and SYDVKM. Trimming at V came to 6 bases and at J to 7 bases, leaving 5 bases not matched to a gene. This CDR3 is 14 amino acids long. Sequences were derived from peripheral blood, sampled 28 days after the second AZD1222 dose. V is TRBV28 and J is TRBJ1-6; 8 bases are shared with TRBD1. The origin of this receptor is an adult who received the AZD1222 COVID-19 vaccine. The CDR3 DNA follows: TGTGCCAGCAGGCAGGGGGCGGGCAATTCACCCCTCCACTTT. Residues: CASRQGAGNSPLHF.